A single T cell receptor beta chain is shown here with its context. Its matching antigen is unknown. Mismatch with germline at one junction end may stem from a read error. This sample was included in a study of beta chain features in type 1 diabetes. Overall study findings and caveats: Naive, central memory and Treg TCRB repertoires seemed to resemble each other more closely in patients than they did in healthy donors. Type 1 diabetes patients had moderately but significantly shorter TCRB CDR3s in all four CD4+ subsets. Reduced insertions and increased deletions marked VDJ junctions in type 1 diabetes patients.

cDNA synthesis used the whole RNA isolate, giving expressed TCRB sequences. Clones were sequenced by immunoSEQ multiplex PCR, and TCRdb holds only the in-frame ones, with some missing. The data contain some 130,000 clones, 9% of them seen just once; the ten biggest clones take up approximately 0.7%. The CDR3 loop spans 13 amino acids. Germline V gene sequence: CDR1 MNHEY, CDR2 SMNVEV (reference sequence). This chain joins TRBV27 and TRBJ1-1; a weak D match, TRBD1 (5 bases). This TCR came from a man aged 25 to 40 with type 1 diabetes. Sequenced: central memory CD4+ T cells from blood. The CDR3 nucleotides are TGTGCCAGCAGCTTCAGGGTGAACGCTGAAGCTTTCTTT. This encodes CASSFRVNAEAFF.